This TCR beta chain was sequenced for a study of blood T cells in healthy people across ages. Study-wide findings and caveats: Expanded clonotype changes were possibly confounded by unknown donor CMV status. Long-lived and aged donors differed, with more naive CD4+ cells and higher diversity in the long-lived.

Germline V gives CDR1 ENHRY, CDR2 SYGVKD. There are 14 residues in the CDR3. A second PCR of about 6 to 12 cycles used a sample-barcoded 5' primer and a J-beta primer mix. TCRdb analysed the 5' RACE reads with MiXCR anew, one entry per CDR3 protein. This sample carries roughly 500,000 distinct CDR3 sequences, 27% of them seen once, and the ten largest clones take 15% to 20%. A remark on this clonotype: Antigen: not known.

Sequenced input: blood. The chain couples TRBV10-3 to TRBJ2-5; unclear D gene. The J call may be in error: the DNA end matches TRBJ2-1 better. The origin of this receptor is a woman aged 70-85 years in good health. The DNA for the CDR3 is TGTGCCATCACCACTGGTCCTCACTCTAATGAGCAGTTCTTC. Protein: CAITTGPHSNEQFF.